This T cell receptor (beta chain) was identified in a study of T cells in Graves' hyperthyroidism and ophthalmopathy. The germline V gene has CDR1 SEHNR and CDR2 FQNEAQ (reference sequence). Trimming removed 7 bases from V and 4 bases from J; junction bases left unmatched: 2. The CDR3 is made up of 13 amino acids. This clonotype was counted between two and nine times. Its specificity is unknown. Study-wide findings and caveats: Ophthalmopathy, as predicted by the model, came a median about seven months after the prediction. In the blood, most expanded thyroid clonotypes above 0.001 appeared as well.

Amplification targeted TCR beta CDR3 regions from RNA transcripts. Carried out on the TCR CDR3, a first-round RT-PCR used the HTBI primer set. From the multiplex PCR reads, TCRdb called clonotypes with MiXCR, one entry per CDR3 protein. The sample holds hundreds of thousands of distinct CDR3 sequences, 13% seen once. A lack of ophthalmopathy progression within 18 months defined stable Graves' hyperthyroidism. Patients with uncontrolled infections, other autoimmune diseases, pregnancy or lactation were excluded. The chain carries TRBV7-9 and TRBJ2-5, with 11 bases aligning to TRBD2. The sample was blood. The origin of this receptor is a woman aged 18-30 years with Graves' hyperthyroidism. In DNA, the CDR3 is TGTGCCAGCACGGGACTAGCGGTAGAGACCCAGTACTTC. Amino acids: CASTGLAVETQYF. Complete variable domain (other parts from reference TRBV7-9 and TRBJ2-5): DTGVSQNPRHKITKRGQNVTFRCDPISEHNRLYWYRQTLGQGPEFLTYFQNEAQLEKSRLLSDRFSAERPKGSFSTLEIQRTEQGDSAMYLCASTGLAVETQYFGPGTRLLVL.